The source of this T cell receptor beta chain is a study of blood T cell repertoires in COVID-19. Study information: From T cells, B-cell-depleted T cells, or PBMCs came the material, which was cDNA or gDNA.

Seattle-derived patients entered the study during active infection and were followed longitudinally. The repertoire was sequenced with immunoSEQ multiplex PCR; TCRdb's copy has only in-frame clones and lacks some. Among 150,000 to 200,000 clones listed, over 80% were seen once. The specimen sequenced was peripheral blood. The clonotype comes from a man aged 30-40 years with COVID-19, enrolled during active disease.

CDR3 protein: CASSRRQGYGYTF. CDR3 nucleotide sequence: TGTGCCAGCAGCCGACGACAGGGCTATGGCTACACCTTC. The chain has TRBV3-1 (or the pseudogene TRBV3-2) and TRBJ1-2; 7 bases are a match to TRBD1. Germline loops: CDR1 LGHDT, CDR2 YNNKEL (reference sequence). The CDR3 sequence is 13 residues long. J gave up 4 bases and V 4 bases, and 3 bases lay outside the gene matches.